One sample yielded the 5 T cell receptor beta chains listed below, sequenced in a study of cytomegalovirus exposure and HLA in healthy donors. Researchers ran the PCR with 60 Vbeta and 13 Jbeta primers. Only in-frame clones appear in the TCRdb table, and some are missing; sequencing was by immunoSEQ multiplex PCR. The sample totals under 130,000 clones; its top ten clones hold around 0.6%. What was sequenced was PBMCs. These receptors originate from a man aged 50 to 60 in good health and CMV-seronegative.

The chain recombines TRBV7-6 with TRBJ1-4; 8 bases are a match to TRBD1. Per germline, CDR1 SGHVS and CDR2 FNYEAQ. The CDR3 sequence is 14 residues long. Trimming at V came to 1 base and at J to 13 bases, leaving 8 bases not matched to a gene. The CDR3 nucleotides read TGTGCCAGCAGCTTAGGGACAGGGCCTAGGGGACTGTTTTTT. It translates to CASSLGTGPRGLFF. Full variable domain (missing parts from reference TRBV7-6 and TRBJ1-4): GAGVSQSPRYKVTKRGQDVALRCDPISGHVSLYWYRQALGQGPEFLTYFNYEAQQDKSGLPNDRFSAERPEGSISTLTIQRTEQRDSAMYRCASSLGTGPRGLFFGSGTQLSVL.

Comment on this clone: At one of its ends the junction is not consistent with the germline gene, which may arise from a read error. The J gene is TRBJ2-3, the V gene TRBV7-7; 10 bases agree with TRBD2. This CDR3 region has 15 residues. Germline CDR1 and CDR2: SSHAT and FNYEAQ (reference sequence). CDR3 sequence reads: CASSSESGGADTQYF. CDR3 bases: TGTGCTAGCAGCTCCGAAAGCGGGGGGGCAGATACGCAGTATTTT.

The chain couples TRBV29-1 to TRBJ1-4; no clear D. CDR1 and CDR2 (germline): SQVTM, ANQGSEA. This CDR3 comprises 13 residues. Trimming left V 6 bases short and J 5 bases short, with 13 bases between. The DNA of the CDR3 is TGCAGCGTGAAAGGAGAGCCGAATGAAAAACTGTTTTTT. This gives the protein CSVKGEPNEKLFF.

The chain employs TRBV7-9 and TRBJ1-4; D possibly corresponds to TRBD1 (5 bases). V was pared by 4 bases and J by 8 bases, with 17 bases between. This CDR3 has 15 amino acids. The germline V gene encodes CDR1 SEHNR and CDR2 FQNEAQ (reference sequence). CDR3 sequence reads: CASSSRDVLGEKLFF. Written as DNA, the CDR3 is TGTGCCAGCAGCTCCAGGGATGTCCTTGGGGAAAAACTGTTTTTT.

The chain recombines TRBV23-1 with TRBJ1-6; 7 bases align to TRBD1. TRBV23-1 is marked as an open reading frame, function uncertain. Unmatched junction bases numbered 7, after V lost 0 bases and J lost 8 bases. The CDR3 loop spans 16 amino acids. CDR3 DNA sequence: TGCGCCAGCAGTCAATCCGCGACAGGGATGGATTCACCCCTCCACTTT. Translated, it gives CASSQSATGMDSPLHF.